Below, one TCR beta chain is given with its context. The target of this receptor is not known. No base quality information exists; no much larger clone differs at one position. From V the trimming removes 6 bases and from J it removes 10 bases, while the gene matches leave 14 bases of the junction unaccounted for. Reading the germline V gene gives CDR1 MDHEN and CDR2 SYDVKM. The CDR3 runs 14 amino acids, cysteine and phenylalanine included. Left in the record is the CDR3 DNA by itself, 42 bases read in frame from the first base. These data come from a study of blood T cell repertoires in COVID-19 (dated by TCRdb to the early 2020s). For the wider study: Samples from collaborators originated in the United States, Italy and Spain and spanned both the acute and convalescent phases of COVID-19. Samples came from the ongoing ImmuneRACE study (first 160 participants) plus 1,254 subjects from 6 global collaborators. The material from the prospective study consisted of cDNA or gDNA derived from T cells, B-cell-depleted T cells, or PBMCs. A freely available public database, intended as a resource for researchers studying the immune response to SARS-CoV-2, is where the repertoires were released. Where available, HLA class I and class II types were taken from metadata supplied by the sample provider and were not determined by assay-based typing. Sample metadata almost always included a de-identified subject ID, COVID-19 status, age in years and sex. Deeply sampled blood TCRbeta repertoires from subjects exposed to, actively infected with, or recovered from COVID-19 were included in the dataset. Study-level results and caveats: How much clinical and demographic metadata was included differed by source and by participant, and the metadata was provided uncurated.

The collaborating institutions used their own protocols to collect whole blood in K2EDTA tubes. For TCRbeta analysis, collaborators shipped samples in one of three forms: frozen whole blood, isolated PBMCs, or DNA extracted from either of those sample types. TCRbeta CDR3 regions were amplified from genomic DNA by means of the immunoSEQ Assay, a bias-controlled multiplex PCR. The source study handled its data this way. Within the assay, amplification of reference gene primers was used to estimate how many nucleated cells each sample contained. Sequence reads were collapsed and filtered to measure the absolute abundance of every unique TCRbeta CDR3 rearrangement. Productive Simpson clonality was computed per sample as the square root of Simpson's diversity index over productive rearrangements. TCRdb took over this immuneACCESS table, retaining in-frame rearrangements with V and J assigned. Such tables are incomplete; in checked studies, under half of the missing clones stem from an unresolved V gene, and the remainder is unexplained. Clone size and the V and J calls come from that table; the DNA yielded D and trimming. The sample table contains under 250,000 clones; only one count was recorded for over 70% of them. The ten largest clones add up to less than 3.5% of the sample.

This TCR derives from a man in his forties or fifties with active or convalescent COVID-19. In this chain, TRBV28 is recombined with TRBJ2-5, and TRBD1 aligns with 7 junction nucleotides. Sample: peripheral blood. The DNA reads as follows: TGTGCCAGCAGGCCCGGACAGGCATTCAGGGACCAGTACTTC. Its protein product is CASRPGQAFRDQYF.